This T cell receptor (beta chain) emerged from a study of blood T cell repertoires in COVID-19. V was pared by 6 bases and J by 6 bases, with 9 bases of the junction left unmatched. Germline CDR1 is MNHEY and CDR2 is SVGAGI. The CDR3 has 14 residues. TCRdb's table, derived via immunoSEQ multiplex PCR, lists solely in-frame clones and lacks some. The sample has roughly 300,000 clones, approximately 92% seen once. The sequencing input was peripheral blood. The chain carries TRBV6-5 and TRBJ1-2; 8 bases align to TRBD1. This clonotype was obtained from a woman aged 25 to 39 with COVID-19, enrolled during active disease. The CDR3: CASRAGQGLHGYTF. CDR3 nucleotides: TGTGCCAGCAGGGCAGGACAGGGACTTCATGGCTACACCTTC.